This entry is about one T cell receptor (beta chain). The sample comes from a study of blood T cell repertoires in COVID-19. The wider study: Material from acute and convalescent COVID-19 was sourced from the United States, Italy and Spain. The analysed material was cDNA or gDNA that came from T cells, B-cell-depleted T cells, or PBMCs.

Authors' data handling: Amplification with reference gene primers provided the estimates of nucleated cell counts. Repertoires were generated with immunoSEQ multiplex PCR, while TCRdb's copy carries only in-frame clones and drops some. V and J calls and clone size follow that table, whereas D and trimming were derived from the DNA. The sample records over 200,000 clones, roughly 80% being singletons. The CDR3 has 15 residues. In germline, CDR1 is SGHVS, CDR2 FQNEAQ. V was clipped by 7 bases and J by 2 bases; unmatched bases: 7. Material: peripheral blood. V gene TRBV7-8 combines with J gene TRBJ2-2; 7 nucleotides agree with TRBD2. This sequence was found in a woman between 65 and 79 years old with active or convalescent COVID-19. The CDR3 spells CASTLREVNTGELFF. The CDR3 nucleotides are TGTGCCAGCACCCTCCGGGAGGTTAACACCGGGGAGCTGTTTTTT.